This TCR beta chain is drawn from a study of cytomegalovirus exposure and HLA in healthy donors. Primers for the PCR totalled 60 Vbeta and 13 Jbeta. This table comes from immunoSEQ multiplex PCR, and its TCRdb copy is limited to in-frame clones, with some not included. The sample contains 150,000 or so clones, 70% to 80% of which appear only once. The J segment lost 3 bases and the V segment lost 5 bases, leaving 5 bases of the junction unmatched. This CDR3 comprises 15 residues. Germline CDR1 and CDR2: MNHEY and SMNVEV (reference sequence). This TCR was recovered from a man aged 25-45 years in good health and CMV-seropositive. This sequence joins TRBV27 and TRBJ2-1; 9 nucleotides align to TRBD2. The sample taken for sequencing was PBMCs. The CDR3 is CASSRREGSYNEQFF. The CDR3 DNA reads as TGTGCCAGCAGTCGGCGGGAGGGGAGCTACAATGAGCAGTTCTTC.